These T cell receptor beta chains were read from a single sample in a study of Ad26.COV2.S vaccination and SARS-CoV-2 variants. Clones were read by immunoSEQ multiplex PCR, and TCRdb kept only the in-frame ones, dropping some. The table shows some 240,000 clones, with roughly 89% occurring only once. This specimen was peripheral blood, taken in a trial of Ad26.COV2.S vaccine versus placebo. The receptors here all came from a person aged 18 to 59 who received the Ad26.COV2.S COVID-19 vaccine or a placebo. Each CDR3 is given with its conserved first and last residue. A D gene is named only where the DNA matches it firmly. Clone size is not always given. Where it is, it says once, few, many or a class for expanded clones.

TRBJ2-2 TRBV4-3 . . TGCGCCAGCAGCCAAGATATGGCGGGCACCGGGGAGCTGTTTTTT CASSQDMAGTGELFF
TRBJ1-2 TRBV9 . . TGTGCCAGCAGCGTAGGGGCGCCGAATGGCTACACCTTC CASSVGAPNGYTF
TRBJ2-7 TRBV7-8 . . TGTGCCAGCAGCAAGACAGACTTCTACGAGCAGTACTTC CASSKTDFYEQYF
TRBJ1-1 TRBV7-2 . . TGTGCCAGCAGCCCCGGGAGGAACACTGAAGCTTTCTTT CASSPGRNTEAFF
TRBJ2-7 TRBV3-1/TRBV3-2 . TRBD1 TGTGCCAGCGCCGGGACAGTCGCCTACGAGCAGTACTTC CASAGTVAYEQYF
TRBJ2-3 TRBV9 few . TGTGCCAGCAGCGTAGGAGGCGGGAGCACAGATACGCAGTATTTT CASSVGGGSTDTQYF
TRBJ2-1 TRBV9 . . TGTGCCAGCAGCGAAGCGGGCCTAAGCTCCTACAATGAGCAGTTCTTC CASSEAGLSSYNEQFF
TRBJ1-6 TRBV19 . . TGTGCCAGTAGCCGGGTTTCCCACCTTTATAATTCACCCCTCCACTTT CASSRVSHLYNSPLHF
TRBJ2-3 TRBV18 . . TGTGCCAGCTCACCACAGGCGGGCAGCACAGATACGCAGTATTTT CASSPQAGSTDTQYF
TRBJ2-1 TRBV7-9 . . TGTGCCAGCAGGGCACTAGAGGTACCTGAGCAGTTCTTC CASRALEVPEQFF
TRBJ2-5 TRBV19 . . TGTGCCAGTAGTATATCAGGGGGGGAGACCCAGTACTTC CASSISGGETQYF
TRBJ2-1 TRBV6-2/TRBV6-3 . . TGTGCCAGCAGTTACTTTAGGGGACAAAGCAATGAGCAGTTCTTC CASSYFRGQSNEQFF
TRBJ1-4 TRBV19 . TRBD1 TGTGCCAGTAGCAGCCGGGACAGTGATAATGAAAAACTGTTTTTT CASSSRDSDNEKLFF
TRBJ2-4 TRBV19 . . TGTGCCAGTAGTATTGGGACGCTCGCCCCTTACTTC CASSIGTLAPYF
TRBJ1-4 TRBV5-8 . . TGTGCCAGCAGACGGCAAACAGGGAATGAAAAACTGTTTTTT CASRRQTGNEKLFF
TRBJ1-2 TRBV6-5 . TRBD1 TGTGCCACCAGGACAGGGAATGGCTACACCTTC CATRTGNGYTF
TRBJ2-2 TRBV5-1 once TRBD2 TGCGCCAGCAGCTTGGAAGGTAGCGGGAGAAGTGTCACCGGGGAGCTGTTTTTT CASSLEGSGRSVTGELFF
TRBJ1-5 TRBV27 . . TGTGCCAGCATTAACGCCGGGGGCGCCCAGCATTTT CASINAGGAQHF
TRBJ1-4 TRBV5-4 once . TGTGCCAGCAGCTTAATGAATGATAATGAAAAACTGTTTTTT CASSLMNDNEKLFF
TRBJ2-6 TRBV9 . TRBD1 TGTGCCAGCAGCGTAGTACCAGGGGGCGCCCCTGGGGCCAACGTCCTGACTTTC CASSVVPGGAPGANVLTF
TRBJ2-7 TRBV5-4 . . TGTGCCAGCAGCTTGGATGCGGCTTCCTACGAGCAGTACTTC CASSLDAASYEQYF
TRBJ1-5 TRBV4-1 . TRBD1 TGCGCCAGCAGCCAAAATCCGGGACAGGGGAATCAGCCCCAGCATTTT CASSQNPGQGNQPQHF